The 14 T cell receptor beta chains below come from one sample, sequenced in a study of T cell changes during pregnancy in multiple sclerosis. The table came from immunoSEQ multiplex PCR; TCRdb's copy has only in-frame clones and leaves some out. The table has about 92,000 clones, about 94% seen once. The sample here was peripheral blood, taken in the third trimester of pregnancy. Every receptor here comes from a female donor with multiple sclerosis, enrolled in a pregnancy study.

The J gene is TRBJ2-2, the V gene TRBV11-2, with TRBD1 identical over 10 bases. Trimming at V came to 6 bases and at J to 2 bases, leaving 9 bases not matched to a gene. Germline-derived CDR1 and CDR2 are SGHAT and FQNNGV. This CDR3 comprises 17 residues. CDR3: CASRHYRDRGNTGELFF. The CDR3 DNA is TGTGCCAGCAGACACTACCGGGACAGGGGAAACACCGGGGAGCTGTTTTTT.

This CDR3 reads CASAGLAKSADEQFF. The CDR3 region has the DNA TGCGCCAGCGCTGGACTAGCGAAAAGTGCGGATGAGCAGTTCTTC. The rearrangement links TRBV5-1 to TRBJ2-1, with TRBD2 matching 9 bases. The CDR3 spans 15 residues. Germline V lookup: CDR1 SGHRS, CDR2 YFSETQ. The J segment lost 8 bases and the V segment lost 7 bases, leaving 13 bases of the junction unmatched.

The chain's CDR3 is CSGLTGVHEQYF. Written as DNA, the CDR3 is TGCAGCGGTCTGACAGGGGTCCACGAGCAGTACTTC. The gene calls are TRBV29-1 and TRBJ2-7; 8 bases are shared with TRBD1. The CDR3 sequence is 12 residues long. Germline CDR1 and CDR2: SQVTM and ANQGSEA. V gave up 7 bases and J gave up 5 bases; unmatched junction bases: 7.

The chain carries TRBV28 and TRBJ1-1; D is uncertain. Per the germline V gene, CDR1 is MDHEN and CDR2 is SYDVKM. The CDR3 contains 15 residues. The germline V and J ends were trimmed by 5 bases and 7 bases, with 20 bases remaining between them. The CDR3 loop reads CASSRPLGRSNEAFF. Here the CDR3 DNA reads TGTGCCAGCAGTCGCCCCCTGGGGAGGTCTAATGAAGCTTTCTTT.

This clone has just a few counts. The chain joins TRBV7-9 to TRBJ1-3; 8 nucleotides match TRBD1. V lost 3 bases, J lost 2 bases, and 6 bases stayed unmatched. CDR1 is SEHNR and CDR2 is FQNEAQ in the germline V gene (reference sequence). This CDR3 is built from 16 residues. This chain's CDR3 is CASSFVDRATGNTIYF. The CDR3 DNA follows: TGTGCCAGCAGCTTCGTGGACAGGGCAACTGGAAACACCATATATTTT.

The chain joins TRBV29-1 to TRBJ2-1; maybe TRBD2 (5 bases). V was clipped by 8 bases and J by 8 bases, with 13 bases between them. The CDR3 is made up of 11 amino acids. Germline CDR1 is SQVTM and CDR2 is ANQGSEA. CDR3 in DNA: TGCAGCCTCCGGGGTTACGATGAGCAGTTCTTC. Encoded protein: CSLRGYDEQFF.

This chain connects TRBV11-2 to TRBJ2-7, with D tentatively TRBD1 (6 bases). Germline assignment: CDR1 SGHAT and CDR2 FQNNGV. The length of the CDR3 is 14 residues. The V and J ends lost 5 bases and 3 bases respectively, with 14 bases between them. DNA of the CDR3: TGTGCCAGCAGCCAAAGGACAGTGAGCTACGAGCAGTACTTC. It yields the protein CASSQRTVSYEQYF.

The chain is built from TRBV13 and TRBJ2-1; 13 nucleotides match TRBD2. From germline, CDR1 is PRHDT and CDR2 FYEKMQ (reference sequence). V lost 0 bases to trimming and J lost 7 bases; unmatched junction nucleotides: 0. The CDR3 has 15 amino acids. The CDR3, as DNA: TGTGCCAGCAGCTTAGGGACTAGCGGGAGGAATGAGCAGTTCTTC. Its translation: CASSLGTSGRNEQFF.

The count of this clone is one. This sequence joins TRBV7-2 and TRBJ2-7; D is possibly TRBD2 (6 bases). The CDR3 extends over 14 amino acids. Trimming removed 3 bases from V and 6 bases from J, with 15 bases in between. Germline V lookup: CDR1 SGHTA, CDR2 FQGNSA. CDR3 DNA sequence: TGTGCCAGCAGCTTTCCTGACGCGGGACGCGAGCAGTACTTC. Translating it yields CASSFPDAGREQYF.

This clone has a single count. The chain employs TRBV6-5 and TRBJ2-2, with 7 positions matching TRBD2. Germline V lookup: CDR1 MNHEY, CDR2 SVGAGI. With 6 bases clipped from V and 6 bases from J, the junction kept 10 bases outside the gene matches. The CDR3 runs to 15 residues. CDR3 protein: CASRPSGNGAGELFF. The DNA of the CDR3 is TGTGCCAGCAGACCAAGCGGGAACGGGGCCGGGGAGCTGTTTTTT.

This chain connects TRBV5-1 to TRBJ2-7, with 7 bases matching TRBD1. The CDR3 consists of 14 residues. The germline gives CDR1 SGHRS, CDR2 YFSETQ. The junction had 5 bases not matched to a gene; V was cut back by 0 bases and J by 5 bases. The CDR3 nucleotides are TGCGCCAGCAGCTTGGGTCGACAGGGTGACGAGCAGTACTTC. Its translation is CASSLGRQGDEQYF. The whole variable domain, filled in from reference TRBV5-1 and TRBJ2-7, reads KAGVTQTPRYLIKTRGQQVTLSCSPISGHRSVSWYQQTPGQGLQFLFEYFSETQRNKGNFPGRFSGRQFSNSRSEMNVSTLELGDSALYLCASSLGRQGDEQYFGPGTRLTVT.

The CDR3 is CASSSLTGLLKTDTQYF. The CDR3 bases are TGTGCCAGCAGCTCTTTAACGGGACTTCTAAAAACAGATACGCAGTATTTT. This sequence joins TRBV28 and TRBJ2-3, with D possibly TRBD2 on 6 matching bases. Between the trimmed V and J ends, which lost 6 bases and 3 bases, there was a span of 22 bases. The CDR3 covers 17 residues. Germline CDR1 reads MDHEN; CDR2 reads SYDVKM.

This chain connects TRBV23-1 to TRBJ1-2; TRBD1 matches 7 bases. TRBV23-1 is placed among ORFs of uncertain function. There are 12 residues in the CDR3. J lost 4 bases, V lost 11 bases, and 7 bases had no gene match. Here the CDR3 DNA reads TGCGCCGGGAAGGGACAGATCTATGGCTACACCTTC. As protein: CAGKGQIYGYTF.

The chain uses TRBV6-6 and TRBJ2-3; 7 positions match TRBD1. The V gene end was trimmed by 5 bases and the J gene end by 1 base; junction bases not matched to a gene: 9. CDR1 and CDR2 from the germline V gene are MNHNY and SVGAGI (reference sequence). This CDR3 comprises 16 residues. Here the CDR3 reads CASSQGSGTGTDTQYF. Written as DNA, the CDR3 is TGTGCCAGCAGTCAGGGCAGTGGGACAGGCACAGATACGCAGTATTTT.